This is a list of T cell receptor beta chains from one sample in a study of T cells after yellow fever vaccination. From the 5' RACE reads, TCRdb called clonotypes with MiXCR, one entry per CDR3 protein. The repertoire holds more than 200,000 distinct CDR3 sequences, about 3.9% seen once, with about 20% in the top ten. The sequencing used PBMCs, collected 15 days after the yellow fever booster vaccination. These receptors were taken from a man aged 18 to 29 who received the YFV17D yellow fever vaccine. Both conserved end residues are part of each CDR3. The order of the fields is V gene, J gene, CDR3 protein.

v_gene: TRBV30; j_gene: TRBJ2-7; CDR3aa: CAWSVRDEQYF
v_gene: TRBV7-2; j_gene: TRBJ1-1; CDR3aa: CASSLGGTGGTEAFF
v_gene: TRBV5-1; j_gene: TRBJ2-6; CDR3aa: CASSLSHLSGANVLTF
v_gene: TRBV19; j_gene: TRBJ1-6; CDR3aa: CASKGGNSPLHF
v_gene: TRBV7-9; j_gene: TRBJ1-2; CDR3aa: CASSLGQGVDGYTF
v_gene: TRBV19; j_gene: TRBJ1-5; CDR3aa: CASSIFWSGNQPQHF
v_gene: TRBV5-1; j_gene: TRBJ1-1; CDR3aa: CASSLLGAGVAEAFF
v_gene: TRBV5-1; j_gene: TRBJ2-3; CDR3aa: CASSWGLAGGPPWADTQYF
v_gene: TRBV7-3; j_gene: TRBJ1-1; CDR3aa: CASSPDRGGNTEAFF
v_gene: TRBV4-1; j_gene: TRBJ1-1; CDR3aa: CASSQRFENTEAFF
v_gene: TRBV11-1; j_gene: TRBJ2-7; CDR3aa: CASSFHEGNSYEQYF
v_gene: TRBV7-2; j_gene: TRBJ2-6; CDR3aa: CASSQVAGTGANVLTF
v_gene: TRBV4-1; j_gene: TRBJ2-5; CDR3aa: CASRRAGQGWETQYF
v_gene: TRBV3-1; j_gene: TRBJ1-1; CDR3aa: CASSGGQMNTEAFF
v_gene: TRBV5-1; j_gene: TRBJ1-4; CDR3aa: CASSLEPPGGNEKLFF
v_gene: TRBV27; j_gene: TRBJ2-1; CDR3aa: CASSPDGYEQFF
v_gene: TRBV4-2; j_gene: TRBJ1-1; CDR3aa: CASSQALFLNTEAFF
v_gene: TRBV20-1; j_gene: TRBJ1-1; CDR3aa: CSARSPNTEAFF
v_gene: TRBV20-1; j_gene: TRBJ2-5; CDR3aa: CSARFSLIQETQYF
v_gene: TRBV12-3/TRBV12-4; j_gene: TRBJ1-4; CDR3aa: CASSFPGGEKLFF
v_gene: TRBV6-5; j_gene: TRBJ1-2; CDR3aa: CASTNGGPNYGYTF
v_gene: TRBV7-6; j_gene: TRBJ2-1; CDR3aa: CASSSHSGRYNEQFF
v_gene: TRBV9; j_gene: TRBJ2-1; CDR3aa: CASSPGGVGGGYNEQFF
v_gene: TRBV15; j_gene: TRBJ2-3; CDR3aa: CATSIQGSPTDTQYF
v_gene: TRBV5-1; j_gene: TRBJ1-1; CDR3aa: CASSPTRQNTEAFF
v_gene: TRBV7-7; j_gene: TRBJ2-5; CDR3aa: CASSSGGAHLQETQYF
v_gene: TRBV3-1; j_gene: TRBJ2-7; CDR3aa: CASNSGYEQYF
v_gene: TRBV5-8; j_gene: TRBJ2-6; CDR3aa: CASSLRANVLTF
v_gene: TRBV4-3; j_gene: TRBJ1-1; CDR3aa: CASSQARRTEAFF
v_gene: TRBV5-1; j_gene: TRBJ2-3; CDR3aa: CASGGLADTDTQYF
v_gene: TRBV29-1; j_gene: TRBJ2-2; CDR3aa: CSVVTGTAYTGELFF
v_gene: TRBV20-1; j_gene: TRBJ2-7; CDR3aa: CSARGQGSSYEQYF
v_gene: TRBV18; j_gene: TRBJ2-2; CDR3aa: CASSPPSVGTGELFF
v_gene: TRBV5-1; j_gene: TRBJ2-4; CDR3aa: CASSLRAGGNIQYF
v_gene: TRBV2; j_gene: TRBJ1-5; CDR3aa: CASTAGQGARGVDQPQHF
v_gene: TRBV5-5; j_gene: TRBJ2-1; CDR3aa: CASSFSFSGGWNEQFF
v_gene: TRBV18; j_gene: TRBJ1-6; CDR3aa: CASSPPPQGQAPLHF
v_gene: TRBV5-4; j_gene: TRBJ2-3; CDR3aa: CASSLFQSSTDTQYF
v_gene: TRBV12-3/TRBV12-4; j_gene: TRBJ1-1; CDR3aa: CASSLPAGGVDEAFF
v_gene: TRBV24-1; j_gene: TRBJ2-5; CDR3aa: CATSEGDRRTQYF
v_gene: TRBV4-2; j_gene: TRBJ2-6; CDR3aa: CASSQTVQAGSGANVLTF
v_gene: TRBV7-2; j_gene: TRBJ2-1; CDR3aa: CASSLPGLASSYNEQFF
v_gene: TRBV12-3/TRBV12-4; j_gene: TRBJ2-1; CDR3aa: CASGLTSGGHNEQFF
v_gene: TRBV5-1; j_gene: TRBJ1-1; CDR3aa: CASRLQVRTEAFF